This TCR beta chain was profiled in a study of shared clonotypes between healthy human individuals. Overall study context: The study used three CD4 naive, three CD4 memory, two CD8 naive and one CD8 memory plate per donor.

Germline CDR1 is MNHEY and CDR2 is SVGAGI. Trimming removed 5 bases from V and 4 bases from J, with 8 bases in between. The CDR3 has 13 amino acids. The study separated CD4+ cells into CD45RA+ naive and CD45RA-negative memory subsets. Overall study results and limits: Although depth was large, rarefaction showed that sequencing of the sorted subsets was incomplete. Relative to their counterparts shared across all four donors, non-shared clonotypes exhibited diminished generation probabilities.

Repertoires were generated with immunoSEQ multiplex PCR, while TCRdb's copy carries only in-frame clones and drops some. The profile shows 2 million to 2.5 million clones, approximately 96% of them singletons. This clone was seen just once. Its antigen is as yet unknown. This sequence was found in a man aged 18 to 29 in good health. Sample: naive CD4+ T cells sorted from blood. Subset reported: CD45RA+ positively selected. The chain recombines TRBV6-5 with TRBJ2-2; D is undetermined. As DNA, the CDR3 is TGTGCCAGCAGTCCCGCCGCCACCGGGGAGCTGTTTTTT. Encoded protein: CASSPAATGELFF.